The clone carrying this T cell receptor beta chain appeared many times. The 5'RACE template-switching step produced TCR cDNA and added a universal primer site and UMIs. TCRdb re-called the 5' RACE reads with MiXCR, one entry per CDR3 protein. The sample lists roughly 240,000 distinct CDR3 sequences, 6.7% occurring once. Germline V gives CDR1 SGHRS, CDR2 YFSETQ. CDR3 size: 12 residues. Trimming left V 5 bases short and J 7 bases short, with 10 bases between. The data are from a study of T cells after yellow fever vaccination. Study-wide background: With SMART-Seq v4 Ultra Low Input, the fractions containing low cell numbers were prepared.

V and J are TRBV5-1 and TRBJ2-1; D is unclear. Sequenced material: CD4+ T cells sorted from PBMCs, taken on the day of the yellow fever booster vaccination. The origin of this receptor is a young man who received the YFV17D yellow fever vaccine. The CDR3 sequence: CASSLSSNEQFF. DNA of the CDR3: TGCGCCAGCAGTCTAAGTTCGAATGAGCAGTTCTTC.